The T cell receptor beta chain described here comes from a study of OX40 agonist ivuxolimab in advanced cancers. Regarding the complete study: Ivuxolimab, which targeted the costimulatory receptor OX40 (CD134), was an agonistic, fully human IgG2 monoclonal antibody. Intravenous ivuxolimab was administered to patients every 2 weeks at six dose levels: 0.01, 0.1, 0.3, 1.5, 3 and 10 mg/kg. Of the 50 to 55 dose-escalation patients, hepatocellular carcinoma was present in some 19, melanoma in about 15, renal cell carcinoma in 9 and head and neck cancer in 9. A male proportion of 82.7% and a mean age of approximately 55 years, ranging from 23 to 79, were recorded for the dose-escalation cohort. Patients were allowed to have had prior anti-PD-1, anti-PD-L1 or anti-CTLA-4 therapy, and approximately 43% of the dose-escalation patients had previously received checkpoint inhibitors. Partial responses occurred in three dose-escalation patients, of whom one had hepatocellular carcinoma and two had cutaneous melanoma. The point of sequencing TCRbeta in the periphery was to test whether ivuxolimab changed TCR sequence diversity and drove clonal T-cell expansion. The monotherapy dose-escalation portion (N ≈ 50 patients) of the phase I ivuxolimab trial is reported in the paper. Study-wide findings and limitations: In the 0.1-3.0 mg/kg groups, partial responders had among the lowest normalized peripheral clonal expansion, particularly in CD8+ T cells. Low levels of normalized T-cell clonal expansion were also seen in some nonresponding patients. After ivuxolimab, more expanded clones were found on average in CD8+ T cells than in CD4+ T cells. The antigen specificity of the peripheral T cells that underwent clonal expansion was not determined. At doses of 0.1 to 3.0 mg/kg, clonal expansion of both CD4+ and CD8+ T cells in blood was seen between baseline and week 6.

The germline V gene encodes CDR1 MGHRA and CDR2 YSYEKL. The CDR3 starts with the cysteine, ends with the phenylalanine, and has 16 residues. The kept DNA is CDR3 alone, 48 bases in frame from the first base. V sheds 1 base and J sheds 10 bases, leaving 20 bases between their ends. The table lists this clone with a count of one. Its antigen is still unknown. Within one base of it there is no much larger clone, and no base qualities were kept. The trial excluded patients who had a history of autoimmune disease or who were on systemic immunosuppression. Peripheral blood for TCR sequencing was collected from all dose cohorts at baseline, on cycle 4 day 1, and on cycle 7 day 1. Samples came from an open-label, multicenter, first-in-human phase I dose-escalation trial of ivuxolimab. Adults with locally advanced or metastatic head and neck squamous cell, hepatocellular, melanoma or renal cell carcinoma were enrolled in the trial. CD4+ and CD8+ T cells were sorted separately from peripheral blood before TCR sequencing.

For sequencing of the TCRbeta CDR3 region, genomic DNA was extracted from the sorted cells. The immunoSEQ Assay was used to sequence the TCRbeta CDR3 regions. Not all clones reach the TCRdb copy of this immuneACCESS table, which keeps in-frame sequences only. Checked studies attribute under half of the gap to unresolved V genes and leave the rest unexplained. In this sample the table shows roughly 60,000 clones, 65% to 85% of which occur a single time. The top ten clones comprise approximately 4.5% of the sample. Recombination joined TRBV4-1 with TRBJ1-5, with TRBD1 tentatively as D gene (6 bases match). The sequence was collected from an adult with an advanced solid tumor such as melanoma, head and neck, liver or kidney cancer. This specimen was CD4+ or CD8+ T cells sorted from blood, taken in a trial of the OX40 agonist ivuxolimab. Read as DNA, the sequence is TGCGCCAGCAGCCAAGCAGCCCTTGGCCCGGGGACACCCCAGCATTTT. Its product reads: CASSQAALGPGTPQHF.